This TCR beta chain was recorded in a study of T-cell reconstitution after alpha-beta-depleted transplantation in children. Germline lookup yields CDR1 WSHSY and CDR2 SAAADI. With 3 bases removed from V and 4 bases from J, the gap between germline ends came to 10 bases. The CDR3 consists of 14 residues. This clonotype was counted at least ten times. As yet, its antigen is unknown. General study findings and limits: After one year, T-cell counts and TCRbeta diversity mostly came from new T cells. It was reported that alpha-beta T cells came from several hundred expanded graft clones (about two months after transplant). Surviving recipient T cells and thymic progenitors underlay high day-60 TCRbeta diversity in some patients.

As it was prepared, the TCRbeta library received unique molecular identifiers. TCRdb re-analysed the PCR reads in MiXCR, keeping a single row per CDR3 protein. The sample includes fewer than 550,000 distinct CDR3 sequences, 10% to 13% of them seen just once. The sequenced sample was PBMCs, obtained before TCRalphabeta/CD19-depleted stem cell transplant. This chain links TRBV10-2 with TRBJ2-1; D call uncertain. This clonotype was sampled from a child aged 2-15 years with inherited bone marrow failure, due to receive a stem cell transplant. The CDR3 DNA sequence: TGCGCCAGCAGTGATTACTACCGTTACAATGAGCAGTTCTTC. Its translation: CASSDYYRYNEQFF.